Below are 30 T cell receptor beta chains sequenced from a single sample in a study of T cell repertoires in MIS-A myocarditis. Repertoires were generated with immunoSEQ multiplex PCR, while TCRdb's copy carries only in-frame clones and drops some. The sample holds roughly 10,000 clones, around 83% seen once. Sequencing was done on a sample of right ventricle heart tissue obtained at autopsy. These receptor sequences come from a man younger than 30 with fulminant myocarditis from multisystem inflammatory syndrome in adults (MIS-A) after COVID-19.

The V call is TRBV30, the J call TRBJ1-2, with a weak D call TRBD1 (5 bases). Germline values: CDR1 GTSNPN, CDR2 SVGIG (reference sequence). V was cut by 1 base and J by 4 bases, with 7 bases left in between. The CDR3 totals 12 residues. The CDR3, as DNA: TGTGCCTGGAGTGGGGGGGGCTATGGCTACACCTTC. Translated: CAWSGGGYGYTF.

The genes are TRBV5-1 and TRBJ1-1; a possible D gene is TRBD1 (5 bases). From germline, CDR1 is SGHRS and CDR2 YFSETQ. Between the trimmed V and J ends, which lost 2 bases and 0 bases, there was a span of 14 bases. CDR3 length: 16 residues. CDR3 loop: CASSLSGTAMNTEAFF. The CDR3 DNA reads TGCGCCAGCAGCTTATCCGGGACGGCCATGAACACTGAAGCTTTCTTT.

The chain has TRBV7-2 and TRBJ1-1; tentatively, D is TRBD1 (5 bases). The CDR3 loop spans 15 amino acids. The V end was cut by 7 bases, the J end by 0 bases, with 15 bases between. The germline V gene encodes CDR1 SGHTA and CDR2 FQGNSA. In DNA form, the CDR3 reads TGTGCCAGCACCCTGGGTTCAGGGCTGAACACTGAAGCTTTCTTT. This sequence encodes CASTLGSGLNTEAFF.

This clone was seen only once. The DNA of the CDR3 is TGTGCCAGCAGCCAAGACACCACAGATACGCAGTATTTT. Its protein is CASSQDTTDTQYF. V is TRBV9 and J is TRBJ2-3; D ambiguous. This CDR3 is built from 13 residues. From germline, CDR1 is SGDLS and CDR2 YYNGEE. V lost 4 bases, J lost 2 bases, and 8 bases lay in between.

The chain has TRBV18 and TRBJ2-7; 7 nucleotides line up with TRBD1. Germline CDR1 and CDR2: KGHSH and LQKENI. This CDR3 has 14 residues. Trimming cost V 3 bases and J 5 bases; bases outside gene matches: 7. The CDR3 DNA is TGTGCCAGCTCACCCCGACAGGGTGCCGACGAGCAGTACTTC. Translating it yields CASSPRQGADEQYF.

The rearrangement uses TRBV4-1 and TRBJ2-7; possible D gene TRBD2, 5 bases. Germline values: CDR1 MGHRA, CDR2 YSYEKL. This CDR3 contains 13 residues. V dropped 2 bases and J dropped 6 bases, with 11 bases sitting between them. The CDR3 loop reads CASSQYLTSEQYF. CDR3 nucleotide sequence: TGCGCCAGCAGCCAATACTTAACTAGCGAGCAGTACTTC.

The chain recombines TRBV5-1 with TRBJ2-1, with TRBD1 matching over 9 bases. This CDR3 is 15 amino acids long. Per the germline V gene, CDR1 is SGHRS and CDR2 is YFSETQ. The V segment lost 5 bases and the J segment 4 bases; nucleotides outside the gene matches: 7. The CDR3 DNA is TGCGCCAGCAGTCCCACAGGGGGCCCATACAATGAGCAGTTCTTC. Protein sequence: CASSPTGGPYNEQFF.

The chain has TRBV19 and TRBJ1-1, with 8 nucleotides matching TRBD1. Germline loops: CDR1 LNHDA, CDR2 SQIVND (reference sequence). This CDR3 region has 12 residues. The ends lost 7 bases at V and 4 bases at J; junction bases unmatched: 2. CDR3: CASITGGTEAFF. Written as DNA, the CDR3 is TGTGCCAGTATAACAGGGGGCACTGAAGCTTTCTTT. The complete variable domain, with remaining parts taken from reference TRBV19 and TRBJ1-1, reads DGGITQSPKYLFRKEGQNVTLSCEQNLNHDAMYWYRQDPGQGLRLIYYSQIVNDFQKGDIAEGYSVSREKKESFPLTVTSAQKNPTAFYLCASITGGTEAFFGQGTRLTVV.

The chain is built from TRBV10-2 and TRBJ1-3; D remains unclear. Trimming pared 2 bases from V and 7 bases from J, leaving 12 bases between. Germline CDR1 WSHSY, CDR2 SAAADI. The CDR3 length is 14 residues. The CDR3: CASSEDRVSNTIYF. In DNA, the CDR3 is TGCGCCAGCAGTGAGGATAGAGTCTCCAACACCATATATTTT.

The CDR3 DNA sequence: TGTGCCAGCAGCCCGTTGGGAGATACGCAGTATTTT. It codes for CASSPLGDTQYF. V usage is TRBV12-3 or TRBV12-4 and J usage is TRBJ2-3; no firm D call. The CDR3 length is 12 residues. V lost 6 bases and J lost 5, with 9 bases in between.

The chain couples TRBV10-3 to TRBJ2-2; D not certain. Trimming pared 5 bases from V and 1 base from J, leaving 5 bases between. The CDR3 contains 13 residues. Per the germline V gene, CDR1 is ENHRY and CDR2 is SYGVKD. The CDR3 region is CAISPKNTGELFF. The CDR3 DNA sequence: TGTGCCATCAGTCCGAAGAACACCGGGGAGCTGTTTTTT.

Here the CDR3 DNA reads TGTGCCACCAGTGACCCGAAGTGGGGGGACGGGCAGCCCCAGCATTTT. Translating gives CATSDPKWGDGQPQHF. This chain joins TRBV24-1 and TRBJ1-5, with D perhaps matching TRBD1 (5 bases). This CDR3 is 16 amino acids long. The V gene's germline CDR1 is KGHDR and CDR2 SFDVKD. The V end lost 4 bases, the J end lost 7 bases, and 19 bases lay between the germline ends.

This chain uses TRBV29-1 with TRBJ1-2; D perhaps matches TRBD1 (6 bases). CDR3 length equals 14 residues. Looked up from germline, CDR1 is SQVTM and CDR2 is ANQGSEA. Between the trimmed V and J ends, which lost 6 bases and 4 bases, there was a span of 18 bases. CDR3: CSVLDSLMGYGYTF. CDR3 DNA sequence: TGCAGCGTCCTGGACAGCCTAATGGGCTATGGCTACACCTTC.

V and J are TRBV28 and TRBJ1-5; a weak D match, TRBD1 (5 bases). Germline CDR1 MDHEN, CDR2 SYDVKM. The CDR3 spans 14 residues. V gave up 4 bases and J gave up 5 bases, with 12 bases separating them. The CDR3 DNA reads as TGTGCCAGCAGTTCCGATCAGGGCCATCAGCCCCAGCATTTT. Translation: CASSSDQGHQPQHF.

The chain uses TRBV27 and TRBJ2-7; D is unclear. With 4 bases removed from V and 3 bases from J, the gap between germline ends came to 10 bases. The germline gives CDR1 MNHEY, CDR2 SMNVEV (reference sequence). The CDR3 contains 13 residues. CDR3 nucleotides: TGTGCCAGCAGTTCCCGGGCCAACTACGAGCAGTACTTC. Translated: CASSSRANYEQYF.

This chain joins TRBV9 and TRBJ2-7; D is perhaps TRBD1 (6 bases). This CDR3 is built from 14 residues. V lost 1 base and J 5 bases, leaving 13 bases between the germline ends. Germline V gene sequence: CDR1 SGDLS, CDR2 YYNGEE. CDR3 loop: CASSVLGTGNEQYF. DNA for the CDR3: TGTGCCAGCAGCGTATTGGGCACAGGGAACGAGCAGTACTTC.

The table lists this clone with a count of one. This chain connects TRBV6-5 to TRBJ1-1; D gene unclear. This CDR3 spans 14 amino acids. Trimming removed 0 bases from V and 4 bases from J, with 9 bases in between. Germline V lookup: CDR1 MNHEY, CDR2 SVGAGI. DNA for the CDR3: TGTGCCAGCAGTTACTCGAAAAGGGCCACTGAAGCTTTCTTT. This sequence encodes CASSYSKRATEAFF.

Here the CDR3 reads CASSLDRGGGEQFF. CDR3 nucleotides: TGTGCCAGCAGTTTAGACAGGGGGGGTGGTGAGCAGTTCTTC. The rearrangement uses TRBV28 and TRBJ2-1; 9 bases align to TRBD1. CDR3 length: 14 residues. Germline-derived CDR1 and CDR2 are MDHEN and SYDVKM. Germline trimming cut 2 bases from V and 9 bases from J; bases unmatched to any gene: 5.

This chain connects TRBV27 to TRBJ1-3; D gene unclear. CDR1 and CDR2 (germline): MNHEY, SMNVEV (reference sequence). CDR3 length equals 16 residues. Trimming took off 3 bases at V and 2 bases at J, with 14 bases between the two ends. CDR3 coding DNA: TGTGCCAGCAGTTTCAATATGGGCTTCGCTGGAAACACCATATATTTT. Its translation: CASSFNMGFAGNTIYF.

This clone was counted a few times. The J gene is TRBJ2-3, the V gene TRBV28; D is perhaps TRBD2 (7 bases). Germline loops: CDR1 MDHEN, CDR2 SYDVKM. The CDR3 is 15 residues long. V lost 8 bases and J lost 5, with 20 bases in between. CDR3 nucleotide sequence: TGTGCCAGCCGTGGAGGGGGGGAGAAGGAAGATACGCAGTATTTT. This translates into CASRGGGEKEDTQYF.

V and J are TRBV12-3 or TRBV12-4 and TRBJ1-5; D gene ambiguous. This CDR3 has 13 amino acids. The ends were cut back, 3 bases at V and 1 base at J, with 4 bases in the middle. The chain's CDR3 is CASSFQSNQPQHF. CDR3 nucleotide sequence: TGTGCCAGCAGTTTCCAGAGCAATCAGCCCCAGCATTTT.

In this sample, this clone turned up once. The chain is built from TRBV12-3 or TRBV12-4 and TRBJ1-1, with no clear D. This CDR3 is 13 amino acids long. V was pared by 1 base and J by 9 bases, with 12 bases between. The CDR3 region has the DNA TGTGCCAGCAGTTTAGATAGAAGAGCTAAAGCTTTCTTT. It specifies CASSLDRRAKAFF.

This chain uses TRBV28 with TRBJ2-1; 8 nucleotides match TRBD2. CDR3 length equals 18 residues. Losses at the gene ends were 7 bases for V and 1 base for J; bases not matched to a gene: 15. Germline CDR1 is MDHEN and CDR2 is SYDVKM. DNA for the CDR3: TGTGCCAGCACCTCTACGCAGGAGTTAGCGGGGTCCTACAATGAGCAGTTCTTC. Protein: CASTSTQELAGSYNEQFF.

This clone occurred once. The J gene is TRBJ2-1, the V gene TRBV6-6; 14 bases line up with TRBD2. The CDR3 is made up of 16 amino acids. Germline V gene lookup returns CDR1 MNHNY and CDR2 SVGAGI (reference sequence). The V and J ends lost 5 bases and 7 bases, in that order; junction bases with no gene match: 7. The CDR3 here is CASSKTSGRVLNEQFF. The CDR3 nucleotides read TGTGCCAGCAGTAAGACTAGCGGGAGGGTGCTGAATGAGCAGTTCTTC.

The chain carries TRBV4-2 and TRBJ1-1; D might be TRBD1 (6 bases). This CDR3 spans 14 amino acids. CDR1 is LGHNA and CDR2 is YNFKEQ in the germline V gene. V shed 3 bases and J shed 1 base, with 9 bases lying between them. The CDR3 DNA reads TGTGCCAGCAGCCATTTGGACAGGAACACTGAAGCTTTCTTT. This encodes CASSHLDRNTEAFF.

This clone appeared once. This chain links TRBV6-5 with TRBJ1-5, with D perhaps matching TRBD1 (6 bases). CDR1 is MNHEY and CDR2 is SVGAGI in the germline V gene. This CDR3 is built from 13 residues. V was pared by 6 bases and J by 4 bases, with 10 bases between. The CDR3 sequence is CASRHDRNQPQHF. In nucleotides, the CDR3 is TGTGCCAGCAGGCATGACAGGAATCAGCCCCAGCATTTT.

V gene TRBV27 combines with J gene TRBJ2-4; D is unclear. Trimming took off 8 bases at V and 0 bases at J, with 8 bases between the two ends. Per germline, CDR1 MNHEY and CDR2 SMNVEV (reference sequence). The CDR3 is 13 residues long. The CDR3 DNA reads TGTGCCAGCCCCACGATAGCCAAAAACATTCAGTACTTC. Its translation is CASPTIAKNIQYF.

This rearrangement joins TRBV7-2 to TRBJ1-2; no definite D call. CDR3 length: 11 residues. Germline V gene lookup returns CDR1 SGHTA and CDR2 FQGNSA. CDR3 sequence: CVTGDNYGYTF. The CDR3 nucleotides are TGTGTGACCGGGGATAACTATGGCTACACCTTC.

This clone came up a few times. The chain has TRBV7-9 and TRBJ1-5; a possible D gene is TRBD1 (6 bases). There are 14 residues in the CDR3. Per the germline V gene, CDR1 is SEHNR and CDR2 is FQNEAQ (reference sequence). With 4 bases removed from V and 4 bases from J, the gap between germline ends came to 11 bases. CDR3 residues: CASSSGQGNQPQHF. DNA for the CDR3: TGTGCCAGCAGCTCAGGTCAGGGGAATCAGCCCCAGCATTTT.

CDR3 in amino acids: CASSTDQDSNQPQHF. DNA for the CDR3: TGTGCCAGTAGTACCGACCAGGATAGCAATCAGCCCCAGCATTTT. The chain uses TRBV19 and TRBJ1-5; D gene ambiguous. Trimming left V 4 bases short and J 0 bases short, with 10 bases between. The CDR3 runs 15 residues. The germline gives CDR1 LNHDA, CDR2 SQIVND (reference sequence).